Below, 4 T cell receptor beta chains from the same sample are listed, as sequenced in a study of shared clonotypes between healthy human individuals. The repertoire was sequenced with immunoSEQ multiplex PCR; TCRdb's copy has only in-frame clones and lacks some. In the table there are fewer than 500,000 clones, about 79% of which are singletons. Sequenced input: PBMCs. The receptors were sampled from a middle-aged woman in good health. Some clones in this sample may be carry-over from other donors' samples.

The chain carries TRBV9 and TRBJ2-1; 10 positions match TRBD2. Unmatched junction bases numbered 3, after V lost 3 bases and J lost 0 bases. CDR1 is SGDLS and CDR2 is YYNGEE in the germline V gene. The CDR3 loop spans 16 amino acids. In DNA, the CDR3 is TGTGCCAGCAGCGACCGACTAGCGGGCTCCTACAATGAGCAGTTCTTC. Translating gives CASSDRLAGSYNEQFF.

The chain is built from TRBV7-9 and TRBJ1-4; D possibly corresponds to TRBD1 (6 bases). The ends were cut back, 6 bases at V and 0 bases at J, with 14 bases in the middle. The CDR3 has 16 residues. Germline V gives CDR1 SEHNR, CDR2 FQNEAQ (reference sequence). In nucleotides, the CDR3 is TGTGCCAGCAGGGCGGGGTACAGGGCAACTAATGAAAAACTGTTTTTT. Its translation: CASRAGYRATNEKLFF.

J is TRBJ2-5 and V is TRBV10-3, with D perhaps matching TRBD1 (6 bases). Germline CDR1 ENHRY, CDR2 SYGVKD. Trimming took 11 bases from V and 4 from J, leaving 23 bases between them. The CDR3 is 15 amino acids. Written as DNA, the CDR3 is TGTGCCGCCCGGTCCGGGACCAGAGGGGGAGAGACCCAGTACTTC. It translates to CAARSGTRGGETQYF.

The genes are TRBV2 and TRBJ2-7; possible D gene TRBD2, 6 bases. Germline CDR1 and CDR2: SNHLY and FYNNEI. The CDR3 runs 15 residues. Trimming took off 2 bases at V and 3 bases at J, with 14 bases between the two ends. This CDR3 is CASSESGGVYYEQYF. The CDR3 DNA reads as TGTGCCAGCAGTGAAAGCGGCGGGGTTTACTACGAGCAGTACTTC. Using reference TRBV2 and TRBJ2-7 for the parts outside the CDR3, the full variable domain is EPEVTQTPSHQVTQMGQEVILRCVPISNHLYFYWYRQILGQKVEFLVSFYNNEISEKSEIFDDQFSVERPDGSNFTLKIRSTKLEDSAMYFCASSESGGVYYEQYFGPGTRLTVT.